These T cell receptor beta chains were read from a single sample in a study of cytomegalovirus exposure and HLA in healthy donors. The table came from immunoSEQ multiplex PCR; TCRdb's copy has only in-frame clones and leaves some out. Among about 160,000 clones listed, roughly 76% were seen once. The sample was PBMCs. These receptors were collected from a man aged 60 to 69 in good health and CMV-seronegative. Both conserved end residues are part of each CDR3. The D gene is left open where the match is weak. Clone sizes are given selectively: once, few, many, or a class where the clone is expanded.

cdr3_nt: TGTGCCAGCAACATAGCCAGGGACAATGAGCAGTTCTTC; cdr3_aa: CASNIARDNEQFF; v_call: TRBV7-9; j_call: TRBJ2-1; clone_size: .; d_call: .
cdr3_nt: TGTGCCAGCAGTGAAGAGTCTAGCGGGCCGTACGAGCAGTACTTC; cdr3_aa: CASSEESSGPYEQYF; v_call: TRBV6-1; j_call: TRBJ2-7; clone_size: many; d_call: TRBD2
cdr3_nt: TGTGCCAGCAGTTCGGGGGGGACTGGCAATCAGCCCCAGCATTTT; cdr3_aa: CASSSGGTGNQPQHF; v_call: TRBV28; j_call: TRBJ1-5; clone_size: few; d_call: .
cdr3_nt: TGTGCCAGTAGTATCAGTCGCAGGGGGCCGACTTTCTTT; cdr3_aa: CASSISRRGPTFF; v_call: TRBV19; j_call: TRBJ1-1; clone_size: once; d_call: TRBD1
cdr3_nt: TGTGCCAGCAGTTTATCGCAGGCAATGAACACTGAAGCTTTCTTT; cdr3_aa: CASSLSQAMNTEAFF; v_call: TRBV27; j_call: TRBJ1-1; clone_size: .; d_call: .
cdr3_nt: TGTGCCAGCAGTTTGCGGGGTTCCGGGGAGCTGTTTTTT; cdr3_aa: CASSLRGSGELFF; v_call: TRBV28; j_call: TRBJ2-2; clone_size: .; d_call: .
cdr3_nt: TGTGCCAGCAGGACTCACTATGGCTACACCTTC; cdr3_aa: CASRTHYGYTF; v_call: TRBV6-5; j_call: TRBJ1-2; clone_size: .; d_call: .
cdr3_nt: TGTGCCAGCATCATCAGCGGCCCTGTCTACAATGAGCAGTTCTTC; cdr3_aa: CASIISGPVYNEQFF; v_call: TRBV2; j_call: TRBJ2-1; clone_size: few; d_call: .
cdr3_nt: TGTGCCAGCAGCCCCGCGGGAGATCGCTCCTACGAGCAGTACTTC; cdr3_aa: CASSPAGDRSYEQYF; v_call: TRBV7-6; j_call: TRBJ2-7; clone_size: .; d_call: TRBD2
cdr3_nt: TGTGCCATCAGGTGGGGGGGGGCGAGGGATGAGCAGTTCTTC; cdr3_aa: CAIRWGGARDEQFF; v_call: TRBV10-3; j_call: TRBJ2-1; clone_size: .; d_call: .
cdr3_nt: TGTGCCAGCAGTCCACCCAGGACAGGGAGTCACACCGGGGAGCTGTTTTTT; cdr3_aa: CASSPPRTGSHTGELFF; v_call: TRBV27; j_call: TRBJ2-2; clone_size: .; d_call: TRBD1
cdr3_nt: TGTGCCAGCTCACAAGAAACAGGGGGCGATGGGGAAAAACTGTTTTTT; cdr3_aa: CASSQETGGDGEKLFF; v_call: TRBV18; j_call: TRBJ1-4; clone_size: .; d_call: TRBD1
cdr3_nt: TGTGCCTGGAGTGTGGGCAACTCCTACGAGCAGTACTTC; cdr3_aa: CAWSVGNSYEQYF; v_call: TRBV30; j_call: TRBJ2-7; clone_size: few; d_call: .
cdr3_nt: TGCGCCAGCAGCCAAGATTGGGCTACCCAGTACTTC; cdr3_aa: CASSQDWATQYF; v_call: TRBV4-3; j_call: TRBJ2-5; clone_size: .; d_call: .
cdr3_nt: TGCGCCAGCAGCCAAGGTGGCAGGGGTGGGAACACTGAAGCTTTCTTT; cdr3_aa: CASSQGGRGGNTEAFF; v_call: TRBV4-1; j_call: TRBJ1-1; clone_size: .; d_call: .
cdr3_nt: TGTGCCAGCAGCTTGGCGGACAGGGTAGAAGAGCAGTTCTTC; cdr3_aa: CASSLADRVEEQFF; v_call: TRBV5-4; j_call: TRBJ2-1; clone_size: .; d_call: TRBD1
cdr3_nt: TGTGCCAGCAGTTACTCGAGACAGGAAATCTCCTACGAGCAGTACTTC; cdr3_aa: CASSYSRQEISYEQYF; v_call: TRBV6-6; j_call: TRBJ2-7; clone_size: .; d_call: .
cdr3_nt: TGTGCCAGCAGCAACAGGGGGCGGGATTCACCCCTCCACTTT; cdr3_aa: CASSNRGRDSPLHF; v_call: TRBV5-6; j_call: TRBJ1-6; clone_size: few; d_call: TRBD1
cdr3_nt: TGTGCCAGCCGTACACCGGAGGCGAACTATGGCTACACCTTC; cdr3_aa: CASRTPEANYGYTF; v_call: TRBV19; j_call: TRBJ1-2; clone_size: .; d_call: .
cdr3_nt: TGTGCCAGCAGCTTATATCCTTCTAGCACAGATACGCAGTATTTT; cdr3_aa: CASSLYPSSTDTQYF; v_call: TRBV7-8; j_call: TRBJ2-3; clone_size: few; d_call: .
cdr3_nt: TGTGCCATCAGTGAGTCTGGATGGGGCGAGGACAATCAGCCCCAGCATTTT; cdr3_aa: CAISESGWGEDNQPQHF; v_call: TRBV10-3; j_call: TRBJ1-5; clone_size: once; d_call: .
cdr3_nt: TGTGCCAGCAGCCGTGATTCGGACTATGGCTACACCTTC; cdr3_aa: CASSRDSDYGYTF; v_call: TRBV2; j_call: TRBJ1-2; clone_size: .; d_call: .
cdr3_nt: TGTGCCAGCAGCTTTGGGGGCAAGAGGAAAGCTTTCTTT; cdr3_aa: CASSFGGKRKAFF; v_call: TRBV5-8; j_call: TRBJ1-1; clone_size: .; d_call: .
cdr3_nt: TGTGCCAGCAGTCCTCCTTCCGGGGATTACCATGAGCAGTTCTTC; cdr3_aa: CASSPPSGDYHEQFF; v_call: TRBV28; j_call: TRBJ2-1; clone_size: few; d_call: .
cdr3_nt: TGTGCCAGCAGCAGGGGAGTTGTCTACGAGCAGTACTTC; cdr3_aa: CASSRGVVYEQYF; v_call: TRBV21-1; j_call: TRBJ2-7; clone_size: once; d_call: .
cdr3_nt: TGCGCCAGCAGCTTGGGGGAGATCACAGATACGCAGTATTTT; cdr3_aa: CASSLGEITDTQYF; v_call: TRBV5-1; j_call: TRBJ2-3; clone_size: .; d_call: .
cdr3_nt: TGTGCCAGCAGTCCAGGGGGTGACAATGAGCAGTTCTTC; cdr3_aa: CASSPGGDNEQFF; v_call: TRBV28; j_call: TRBJ2-1; clone_size: .; d_call: TRBD1
cdr3_nt: TGTGCCAGCAAGGTAGCGGGGGCCGCAGATACGCAGTATTTT; cdr3_aa: CASKVAGAADTQYF; v_call: TRBV6-5; j_call: TRBJ2-3; clone_size: .; d_call: TRBD2
cdr3_nt: TGTGCCAGCAGAACCCCGGGACAGGGTGCCGGGGAGCTGTTTTTT; cdr3_aa: CASRTPGQGAGELFF; v_call: TRBV6-5; j_call: TRBJ2-2; clone_size: few; d_call: TRBD1
cdr3_nt: TGTGCCAGTAGTATGGACGGCCGGGGGAGGAATGAGCAGTTCTTC; cdr3_aa: CASSMDGRGRNEQFF; v_call: TRBV19; j_call: TRBJ2-1; clone_size: .; d_call: .
cdr3_nt: TGTGCCAGCAGACCGACTAGCGGCGCAAGGGTTGAGCAGTTCTTC; cdr3_aa: CASRPTSGARVEQFF; v_call: TRBV6-6; j_call: TRBJ2-1; clone_size: once; d_call: TRBD2
cdr3_nt: TGTGCCAGTAGTAATATCTACGAGCAGTACTTC; cdr3_aa: CASSNIYEQYF; v_call: TRBV19; j_call: TRBJ2-7; clone_size: .; d_call: .